This entry lists 25 T cell receptor beta chains sequenced from one sample in a study of memory CD4+ T cells and cytomegalovirus serostatus. Assay: immunoSEQ multiplex PCR; the TCRdb copy retains only in-frame clones and omits some. The data show about 52,000 clones, 75% to 85% seen once. Single viable CD3+CD4+CD8-CD45RO+ cells were sorted as the memory CD4+ T cells. Sequencing was carried out using memory CD4+ T cells from blood. The receptors here all came from an adult in good health and CMV-seronegative.

This chain joins TRBV7-2 and TRBJ2-7; D may match TRBD1 or TRBD2 (5 bases each). The CDR3 length is 16 residues. CDR1 SGHTA and CDR2 FQGNSA come from the germline V gene. Trimming pared 4 bases from V and 1 base from J, leaving 17 bases between. This CDR3 reads CASSSGLGDGSYEQYF. DNA for the CDR3: TGTGCCAGCAGCTCCGGGTTGGGGGACGGTTCCTACGAGCAGTACTTC.

V is TRBV11-1 and J is TRBJ1-3; D gene uncertain. The CDR3 extends over 13 amino acids. Trimming shortened V by 5 bases and J by 6 bases, and 11 bases separated the two germline ends. From germline, CDR1 is SGHAT and CDR2 FQDESV (reference sequence). CDR3 DNA sequence: TGTGCCAGCAGCACCGGTCTGGCAAACACCATATATTTT. This translates into CASSTGLANTIYF.

This chain connects TRBV28 to TRBJ2-5; D unclear. Trimming cost V 7 bases and J 3 bases, with 12 bases left between them. This CDR3 region has 13 residues. Germline loops: CDR1 MDHEN, CDR2 SYDVKM. The CDR3 here is CASKLGQEETQYF. DNA for the CDR3: TGTGCCAGCAAGCTTGGGCAGGAAGAGACCCAGTACTTC.

The genes are TRBV19 and TRBJ2-3; no firm D call. Germline V gives CDR1 LNHDA, CDR2 SQIVND (reference sequence). The CDR3 has 14 amino acids. V lost 5 bases and J 5 bases, leaving 14 bases between the germline ends. The CDR3 loop is CASSSEFIGDTQYF. The CDR3 DNA sequence: TGTGCCAGTAGTTCCGAGTTTATAGGAGATACGCAGTATTTT.

The chain carries TRBV7-2 and TRBJ2-5; D uncertain. Per germline, CDR1 SGHTA and CDR2 FQGNSA. Trimming removed 5 bases from V and 0 bases from J, with 4 bases in between. The CDR3 spans 12 residues. The CDR3 region is CASSAYQETQYF. CDR3 bases: TGTGCCAGCAGCGCATACCAAGAGACCCAGTACTTC.

V is TRBV28 and J is TRBJ2-1, with D perhaps TRBD2 (6 bases). V was shortened by 2 bases and J by 5 bases, with 16 bases between the two germline ends. The V gene's germline CDR1 is MDHEN and CDR2 SYDVKM. The CDR3 consists of 16 residues. The CDR3 spells CASSLSAGLWDNEQFF. The CDR3 DNA follows: TGTGCCAGCAGTTTAAGTGCGGGGTTATGGGACAATGAGCAGTTCTTC.

The CDR3 loop reads CASSSQGGDTEAFF. The DNA of the CDR3 is TGTGCCAGCAGCTCACAGGGGGGCGACACTGAAGCTTTCTTT. The rearrangement links TRBV7-3 to TRBJ1-1; 8 positions agree with TRBD1. With 4 bases clipped from V and 3 bases from J, the junction kept 4 bases outside the gene matches. Germline V gene data show CDR1 as SGHTA and CDR2 as FQGTGA. The CDR3 extends over 14 amino acids.

V gene TRBV6-1 combines with J gene TRBJ1-3; 9 nucleotides align to TRBD1. Germline CDR1 is MNHNS and CDR2 is SASEGT. J was trimmed by 0 bases and V by 4 bases; bases with no gene match: 1. The CDR3 has 15 amino acids. The CDR3 DNA sequence: TGTGCCAGCAGTGGACAGGGGGGCTCTGGAAACACCATATATTTT. Its translation: CASSGQGGSGNTIYF.

CDR3 DNA sequence: TGTGCCAGCTTTACAGGACTAGCGGGGTTAGGCACAGATACGCAGTATTTT. Encoded protein: CASFTGLAGLGTDTQYF. The V gene is TRBV21-1, the J gene TRBJ2-3; the table's D call, TRBD2, has no DNA check behind it. TRBV21-1 is tagged as a pseudogene. This CDR3 contains 17 residues.

The chain links TRBV7-2 to TRBJ1-1; D unclear. V lost 2 bases to trimming and J lost 2 bases, with 6 bases between them. The CDR3 has 13 residues. From germline, CDR1 is SGHTA and CDR2 FQGNSA. DNA of the CDR3: TGTGCCAGCAGCTTACTGGGAAACACTGAAGCTTTCTTT. It translates to CASSLLGNTEAFF. Complete variable domain (other parts from reference TRBV7-2 and TRBJ1-1): GAGVSQSPSNKVTEKGKDVELRCDPISGHTALYWYRQSLGQGLEFLIYFQGNSAPDKSGLPSDRFSAERTGGSVSTLTIQRTQQEDSAVYLCASSLLGNTEAFFGQGTRLTVV.

V gene TRBV4-1 combines with J gene TRBJ1-2; the D is unclear. The germline gives CDR1 MGHRA, CDR2 YSYEKL. V was pared by 5 bases and J by 0 bases, with 16 bases between. The CDR3 runs 16 residues. DNA of the CDR3: TGCGCCAGCAGCAAAACGCAGGACCCTACTAACTATGGCTACACCTTC. This gives the protein CASSKTQDPTNYGYTF.

The V call is TRBV5-6, the J call TRBJ1-6; 8 bases map to TRBD1. CDR1 SGHDT and CDR2 YYEEEE come from the germline V gene. V lost 1 base and J lost 4; bases outside the gene matches: 1. This CDR3 spans 15 amino acids. The CDR3 protein is CASSLQGAYNSPLHF. The DNA for the CDR3 is TGTGCCAGCAGCTTGCAGGGGGCGTATAATTCACCCCTCCACTTT.

V and J are TRBV27 and TRBJ2-3; 9 positions agree with TRBD2. The junction had 7 bases not matched to a gene; V was cut back by 1 base and J by 2 bases. This CDR3 has 17 amino acids. Per germline, CDR1 MNHEY and CDR2 SMNVEV (reference sequence). CDR3 loop: CASSLFSTSGYTDTQYF. The CDR3 DNA follows: TGTGCCAGCAGTTTATTTTCGACTAGCGGTTACACAGATACGCAGTATTTT.

The chain uses TRBV6-1 and TRBJ1-2, with 8 bases fitting TRBD1. The CDR3 consists of 14 residues. J was trimmed by 6 bases and V by 3 bases; bases with no gene match: 6. The V gene's germline CDR1 is MNHNS and CDR2 SASEGT. The CDR3 sequence: CASSDPGDRHGYTF. For the CDR3, the DNA is TGTGCCAGCAGTGACCCGGGGGACAGGCATGGCTACACCTTC.

This clone was counted a few times. This chain joins TRBV7-8 and TRBJ1-6; D unresolved. Germline assignment: CDR1 SGHVS and CDR2 FQNEAQ. The CDR3 consists of 14 residues. Trimming cost V 5 bases and J 10 bases, with 15 bases left between them. The DNA for the CDR3 is TGTGCCAGCAGCGACTGGGGAGTGGGGTCACCCCTCCACTTT. Its protein product is CASSDWGVGSPLHF.

This sequence joins TRBV19 and TRBJ1-5; D is unclear. There are 14 residues in the CDR3. Germline assignment: CDR1 LNHDA and CDR2 SQIVND (reference sequence). Trimming stripped 5 bases from V and 4 bases from J, with 12 bases between. This CDR3 is CASSYPDHNQPQHF. The CDR3 DNA sequence: TGTGCCAGTAGTTACCCGGACCATAATCAGCCCCAGCATTTT.

The CDR3 sequence: CASSAMVGGGETQYF. The CDR3 nucleotides read TGTGCCAGCAGCGCCATGGTAGGGGGCGGGGAGACCCAGTACTTC. The rearrangement joins TRBV9 to TRBJ2-5, with 7 bases matching TRBD1. Germline CDR1 is SGDLS and CDR2 is YYNGEE. The V segment lost 3 bases and the J segment 5 bases; nucleotides outside the gene matches: 10. The CDR3 contains 15 residues.

This chain uses TRBV19 with TRBJ2-7, with D possibly TRBD1 on 6 matching bases. V lost 8 bases and J lost 3, with 11 bases in between. CDR3 length: 12 amino acids. Germline CDR1 LNHDA, CDR2 SQIVND (reference sequence). The DNA of the CDR3 is TGTGCCAGTGGCAGGGGAGACTACGAGCAGTACTTC. This translates into CASGRGDYEQYF.

This CDR3 is CASRGYDEQYF. CDR3 nucleotide sequence: TGTGCCAGCAGGGGCTATGACGAGCAGTACTTC. The chain combines TRBV6-5 with TRBJ2-7; the D is unclear. The CDR3 runs 11 residues. Germline V gene sequence: CDR1 MNHEY, CDR2 SVGAGI. V lost 6 bases to trimming and J lost 5 bases, with 8 bases between them.

The J gene is TRBJ1-6, the V gene TRBV5-6; no reliable D call. CDR1 and CDR2 from the germline V gene are SGHDT and YYEEEE. V lost 0 bases and J lost 8, with 12 bases in between. CDR3 length: 15 residues. CDR3 coding DNA: TGTGCCAGCAGCTTGGGGCGGGTATGGGATTCACCCCTCCACTTT. It specifies CASSLGRVWDSPLHF.

The chain couples TRBV7-3 to TRBJ2-1, with TRBD2 matching over 12 bases. This CDR3 is 12 amino acids long. J was trimmed by 12 bases and V by 4 bases; bases with no gene match: 1. The germline gives CDR1 SGHTA, CDR2 FQGTGA. The CDR3 DNA sequence: TGTGCCAGCAGCTCGGGACTAGCGGGGCAGTTCTTC. It encodes CASSSGLAGQFF.

The chain employs TRBV27 and TRBJ2-6; TRBD1 matches 8 bases. The CDR3 totals 21 residues. Germline V gene sequence: CDR1 MNHEY, CDR2 SMNVEV (reference sequence). V shed 7 bases and J 1 base; nucleotides not matched to a gene: 21. The DNA of the CDR3 is TGTGCCAGCACGTCATGGGCCCCGGACAGGGTTTTATCTTCTGGGGCCAACGTCCTGACTTTC. Translated, it gives CASTSWAPDRVLSSGANVLTF.

A word on this clone: Different DNA sequences within this sample yield the same CDR3. DNA of the CDR3: TGTGCCAGCAGCAGGGACAGAAATTATGGCTACACCTTC. Its translation: CASSRDRNYGYTF. V and J are TRBV5-5 and TRBJ1-2, with TRBD1 matching 7 bases. The germline CDR1 and CDR2 sequences are SGHKS and YYEKEE (reference sequence). Trimming at V came to 4 bases and at J to 5 bases, leaving 5 bases not matched to a gene. The CDR3 has 13 residues.

The chain links TRBV4-3 to TRBJ1-2; D remains ambiguous. V was shortened by 0 bases and J by 4 bases, with 12 bases between the two germline ends. The germline V gene encodes CDR1 LGHNA and CDR2 YSLEER. This CDR3 is built from 15 residues. DNA of the CDR3: TGCGCCAGCAGCCAAGAGTACGGGGTGAGCTATGGCTACACCTTC. It specifies CASSQEYGVSYGYTF.

The chain links TRBV29-1 to TRBJ1-3; D is undetermined. Between the trimmed V and J ends, which lost 4 bases and 5 bases, there was a span of 18 bases. This CDR3 is 15 amino acids long. Germline lookup yields CDR1 SQVTM and CDR2 ANQGSEA. In DNA form, the CDR3 reads TGCAGCGTTGCGGCCGGGCCTCAAGGGAGAAACACCATATATTTT. This gives the protein CSVAAGPQGRNTIYF.